The clone carrying this T cell receptor beta chain appeared once. The antigen remains unidentified. The table came from immunoSEQ multiplex PCR; TCRdb's copy has only in-frame clones and leaves some out. Seen here are some 74,000 clones, roughly 90% observed once, and the top ten hold 0.75% to 1%. The data stem from a study of OX40 agonist ivuxolimab in advanced cancers. Study observations and caveats: On average, CD8+ T cells showed a greater number of expanded clones than CD4+.

The germline gives CDR1 SGHAT, CDR2 FQNNGV. This CDR3 spans 13 amino acids. V lost 6 bases to trimming and J lost 7 bases; unmatched junction nucleotides: 5. The chain has TRBV11-2 and TRBJ2-2; 7 bases line up with TRBD1. The sample here was CD4+ or CD8+ T cells sorted from blood, taken in a trial of the OX40 agonist ivuxolimab. This receptor was obtained from an adult with an advanced solid tumor such as melanoma, head and neck, liver or kidney cancer. CDR3 in DNA: TGTGCCAGCAGGGAGGACAGGCGCGGGGAGCTGTTTTTT. Residues: CASREDRRGELFF.